This entry is about one T cell receptor beta chain. Its cognate antigen is unknown. It was through 5'RACE template switching that TCR cDNA was made, with a universal primer site and UMIs added. TCRdb re-derived calls from the 5' RACE reads in MiXCR, one entry per CDR3 protein. The table shows roughly 520,000 distinct CDR3 sequences, with about a fifth occurring only once. This entry comes from a study of T cells after yellow fever vaccination. Study results and caveats: In FACS-sorted repertoires, abundant clonotypes from the bulk population could appear as contaminants.

Germline V CDR1 and CDR2: DFQATT, SNEGSKA (reference sequence). The CDR3 has 16 amino acids. The J segment lost 2 bases and the V segment lost 2 bases, leaving 12 bases of the junction unmatched. The sample in question was PBMCs, obtained roughly 20 days after the first yellow fever vaccination. The J gene is TRBJ2-7, the V gene TRBV20-1, with TRBD2 matching over 7 bases. This sequence originates from a man aged 18 to 30 who received the YFV17D yellow fever vaccine. Written as DNA, the CDR3 is TGCAGTGCTAGATCCCCCCTAGCGGCCCCCCCCTACGAGCAGTACTTC. Its translation is CSARSPLAAPPYEQYF.